The clone carrying this TCR beta chain occurred many times. Its antigen is not identified. The source of the sample is a study of liver allograft versus peripheral blood T cells. About the research overall: Graft-liver T cell receptor repertoires were compared against recipient peripheral blood repertoires. Study results and limitations: There were reportedly differences between T cell receptor repertoires inside liver allografts and those in peripheral blood.

TCRdb recomputed calls from the reads with MiXCR, one row per CDR3 protein. This sample has fewer than 15,000 distinct CDR3 sequences, with approximately 17% found just once. CDR3 length: 15 residues. The V gene end was trimmed by 2 bases and the J gene end by 1 base; junction bases not matched to a gene: 3. Germline CDR1 KGHSH, CDR2 LQKENI. V usage is TRBV18 and J usage is TRBJ2-5, with 8 bases identical to TRBD1. This clonotype was obtained from a human patient who had a liver transplant. The T cells may come from the graft donor. In nucleotides, the CDR3 is TGTGCCAGCTCACCAAACACAGGGGGCCAAGAGACCCAGTACTTC. Encoded protein: CASSPNTGGQETQYF.